This T cell receptor beta chain was obtained from a study of shared clonotypes between healthy human individuals. Notes on the study in general: Approximately 5.3% was the fraction of naive CD4 clonotypes found shared across several donors.

The run depth of the assay was deep. TCRdb keeps only in-frame clones here, not all; method: immunoSEQ multiplex PCR. This sample has some 900,000 clones; 76% occur once, and the top ten carry around 1.5%. Comments on this clone: Its antigen remains unidentified.

V lost 2 bases and J 4 bases, leaving 8 bases between the germline ends. Germline V lookup: CDR1 MNHEY, CDR2 SMNVEV (reference sequence). CDR3 size: 13 residues. Material for sequencing was memory CD4+ T cells sorted from blood. The subset was: CD45RA-negative fraction. The receptor's source is a man between 18 and 35 years old in good health. The chain couples TRBV27 to TRBJ1-2; D not certain. Here the CDR3 reads CASSLGRSYGYTF. The DNA of the CDR3 is TGTGCCAGCAGTTTAGGGCGCTCCTATGGCTACACCTTC.